Here is one TCR beta chain with its context. This sample stems from a study of blood T cell repertoires in COVID-19. Some clones are missing from TCRdb's copy, which holds only in-frame ones; the method was immunoSEQ multiplex PCR. The profile shows around 260,000 clones, 80% to 85% of them singletons. Trimming stripped 8 bases from V and 2 bases from J, with 12 bases between. From germline, CDR1 is SNHLY and CDR2 FYNNEI. The CDR3 runs 13 residues. The specimen was peripheral blood. The clonotype originates from a person aged 70 to 85 with COVID-19, enrolled during active disease. V and J are TRBV2 and TRBJ1-2; the D gene is possibly TRBD1 (5 bases). DNA of the CDR3: TGTGCCAGCGGGGCTGAGAGGAACTATGGCTACACCTTC. Protein sequence: CASGAERNYGYTF. The complete variable domain, with remaining parts taken from reference TRBV2 and TRBJ1-2, reads EPEVTQTPSHQVTQMGQEVILRCVPISNHLYFYWYRQILGQKVEFLVSFYNNEISEKSEIFDDQFSVERPDGSNFTLKIRSTKLEDSAMYFCASGAERNYGYTFGSGTRLTVV.